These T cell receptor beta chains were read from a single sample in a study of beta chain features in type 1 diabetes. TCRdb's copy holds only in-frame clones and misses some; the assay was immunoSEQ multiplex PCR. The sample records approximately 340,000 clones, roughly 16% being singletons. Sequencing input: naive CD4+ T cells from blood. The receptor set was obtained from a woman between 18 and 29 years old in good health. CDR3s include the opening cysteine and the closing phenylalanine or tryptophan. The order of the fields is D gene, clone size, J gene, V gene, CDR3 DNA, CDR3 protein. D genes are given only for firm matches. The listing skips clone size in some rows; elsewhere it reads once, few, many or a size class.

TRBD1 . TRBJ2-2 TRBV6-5 TGTGCCAGCAGTTTGGCAGGGGGATTCGGGGAGCTGTTTTTT CASSLAGGFGELFF
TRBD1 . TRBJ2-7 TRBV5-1 TGCGCCAGCAGTTCCGGGACAGGTTCCTACGAGCAGTACTTC CASSSGTGSYEQYF
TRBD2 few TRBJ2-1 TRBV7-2 TGTGCCAGCAGAAATCAAGCGGGAAGCTCCTACAATGAGCAGTTCTTC CASRNQAGSSYNEQFF
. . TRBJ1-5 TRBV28 TGTGCCAGCAGTATCTCGAATCAGCCCCAGCATTTT CASSISNQPQHF
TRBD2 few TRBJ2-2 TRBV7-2 TGTGCCAGCAGCTTAAGTGTGTGGCGGGAGGGCGGGGAGCTGTTTTTT CASSLSVWREGGELFF
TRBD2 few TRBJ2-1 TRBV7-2 TGTGCCAGCAGCTTGGCCGGGACTAGCGGGATGTACAATGAGCAGTTCTTC CASSLAGTSGMYNEQFF
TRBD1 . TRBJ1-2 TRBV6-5 TGTGCCAGCAGTGCCGACAGGGGCTATGGCTACACCTTC CASSADRGYGYTF
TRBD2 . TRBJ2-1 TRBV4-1 TGCGCCAGCAGCCAGCGGGGGCGGGAGGGGTACAATGAGCAGTTCTTC CASSQRGREGYNEQFF
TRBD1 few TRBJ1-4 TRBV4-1 TGCGCCAGCAGCCAAGATATTCAGGGGGCGCTTTTTGAAAAACTGTTTTTT CASSQDIQGALFEKLFF
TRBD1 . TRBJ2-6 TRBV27 TGTGCCAGCAGTTCAGACAGGGCTGGGGCCAACGTCCTGACTTTC CASSSDRAGANVLTF
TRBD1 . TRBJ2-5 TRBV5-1 TGCGCCAGCAGCCTCCGGGACAGGGTCGAGACCCAGTACTTC CASSLRDRVETQYF
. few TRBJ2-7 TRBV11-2 TGTGCCAGCAGCTCCCCTTTCGAGCAGTACTTC CASSSPFEQYF
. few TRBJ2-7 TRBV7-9 TGTGCCAGCAGTTGGAGGGACTCCGAATCTGACGAGCAGTACTTC CASSWRDSESDEQYF
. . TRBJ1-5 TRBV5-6 TGTGCCAGCAGCTTGGGCTATAGCAATCAGCCCCAGCATTTT CASSLGYSNQPQHF
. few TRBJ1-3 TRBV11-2 TGTGCCAGCAGCTTATATACAGGAAACACCATATATTTT CASSLYTGNTIYF
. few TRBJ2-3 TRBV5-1 TGCGCCAGCAGCTCTAGCAGGGGCCGTACTACAGATACGCAGTATTTT CASSSSRGRTTDTQYF
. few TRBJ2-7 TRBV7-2 TGTGCCAGCAGCCTCCCCCCAATGGGCAAGCAGTACTTC CASSLPPMGKQYF
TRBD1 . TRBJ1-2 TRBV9 TGTGCCAGCAACAGGGGGCACGACTATGGCTACACCTTC CASNRGHDYGYTF
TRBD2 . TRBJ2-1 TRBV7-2 TGTGCCAGCAGCCAGACTAGCGGGAGAGGAGAGCAGTTCTTC CASSQTSGRGEQFF
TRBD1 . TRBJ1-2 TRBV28 TGTGCCAGCACCCAGGAAGGGACAGGGGGTTTCCGCGGCTACACCTTC CASTQEGTGGFRGYTF
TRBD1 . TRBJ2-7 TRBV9 TGTGCCAGCAGCGTAGGAGGCATTACAGGGGGCGAGCAGTACTTC CASSVGGITGGEQYF
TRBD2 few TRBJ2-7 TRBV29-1 TGCAGCGTTGAAAGGGCGGGACTAATCTCCGAGCAGTACTTC CSVERAGLISEQYF
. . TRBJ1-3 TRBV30 TGTGCCTGGAGTGTAGGGGCGATCTCTGGAAACACCATATATTTT CAWSVGAISGNTIYF
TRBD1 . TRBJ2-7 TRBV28 TGTGCCAGCAGCTGGGGGGACAGGGCGCTTGACTTC CASSWGDRALDF
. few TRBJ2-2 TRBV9 TGTGCCAGCAGCGCCGGACACGTGAACACCGGGGAGCTGTTTTTT CASSAGHVNTGELFF
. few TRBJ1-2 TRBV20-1 TGCAGTGCTAGTGAGAGGCATGGCTACACCTTC CSASERHGYTF
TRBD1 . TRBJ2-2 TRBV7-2 TGTGCCAGCAGCTCCACCGACAGGGGGAACACCGGGGAGCTGTTTTTT CASSSTDRGNTGELFF
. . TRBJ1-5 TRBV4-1 TGCGCCAGCAGCCAAGATTGGGGGCATACTAGCAATCAGCCCCAGCATTTT CASSQDWGHTSNQPQHF
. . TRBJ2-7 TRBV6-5 TGTGCGACGCAGGGTAGCCTATACGAGCAGTACTTC CATQGSLYEQYF
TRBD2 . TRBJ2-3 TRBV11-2 TGTGCCAGCAGCTTAGACAGCGGGAAAACAGATACGCAGTATTTT CASSLDSGKTDTQYF
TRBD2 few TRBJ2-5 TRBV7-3 TGTGCCAGCAGCTTTAGCGGGGCCAAAGAGACCCAGTACTTC CASSFSGAKETQYF
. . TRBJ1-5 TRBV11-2 TGTGCCAGCAGCTTAGACAGGGGCGGGCCCCAGCATTTT CASSLDRGGPQHF
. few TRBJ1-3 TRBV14 TGTGCCAGCAGCCACCGGAACACCATATATTTT CASSHRNTIYF
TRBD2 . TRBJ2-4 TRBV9 TGTGCCAGCAGCGTAGGTCCTAGCGGGAGAAACATTCAGTACTTC CASSVGPSGRNIQYF
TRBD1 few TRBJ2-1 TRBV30 TGTGCCTGGAGTGTACAGGGGATTTTGAATGAGCAGTTCTTC CAWSVQGILNEQFF
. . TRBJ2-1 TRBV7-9 TGTGCCAGCAGCTTAACGAGCTCCTACAATGAGCAGTTCTTC CASSLTSSYNEQFF
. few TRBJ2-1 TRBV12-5 TGTGCTAGTGGTCCAAGAGCAAATGAGCAGTTCTTC CASGPRANEQFF
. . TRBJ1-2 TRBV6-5 TGTGCCAGCAGTGCAGGGCGTTATGGCTACACCTTC CASSAGRYGYTF
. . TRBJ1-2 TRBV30 TGTGCCTGGAGGGTCGCGGTCTTACGTGGCTACACCTTC CAWRVAVLRGYTF
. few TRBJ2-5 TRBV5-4 TGTGCCAGCAGCTTGAGGCGGACAATCACACAAGAGACCCAGTACTTC CASSLRRTITQETQYF
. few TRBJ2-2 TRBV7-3 TGTGCCAGCAGCTCACAAACTAGACGGGGCACCGGGGAGCTGTTTTTT CASSSQTRRGTGELFF
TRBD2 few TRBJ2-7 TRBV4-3 TGCGCCAGCAGCCAAGCCGTAGCGGGAGGGTGGGAGCAGTACTTC CASSQAVAGGWEQYF
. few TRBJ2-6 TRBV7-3 TGTGCCAGCAGCTTAGGAGGGACTGGGGCCAACGTCCTGACTTTC CASSLGGTGANVLTF
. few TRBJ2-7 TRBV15 TGTGCCACCAGCAGGAGAAGCGGGTATAGCTCCTACGAGCAGTACTTC CATSRRSGYSSYEQYF
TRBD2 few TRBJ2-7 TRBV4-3 TGCGCCAGCAGCCAAGCTGGGACTAGTCGATACGAGCAGTACTTC CASSQAGTSRYEQYF